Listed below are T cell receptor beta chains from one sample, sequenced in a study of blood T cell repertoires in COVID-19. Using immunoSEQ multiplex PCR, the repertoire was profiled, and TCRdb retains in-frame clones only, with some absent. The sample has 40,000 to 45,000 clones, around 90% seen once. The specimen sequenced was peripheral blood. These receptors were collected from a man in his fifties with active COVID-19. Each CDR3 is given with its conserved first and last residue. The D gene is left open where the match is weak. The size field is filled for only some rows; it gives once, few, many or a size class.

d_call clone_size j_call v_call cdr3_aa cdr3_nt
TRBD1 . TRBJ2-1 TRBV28 CASSTIRQGLGSGEQFF TGTGCCAGCAGTACCATTCGACAGGGGCTCGGCTCCGGTGAGCAGTTCTTC
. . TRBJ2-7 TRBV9 CASSVDRVPIQQYF TGTGCCAGCAGCGTAGACAGGGTACCTATTCAGCAGTACTTC
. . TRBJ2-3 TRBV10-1 CASSTADTSTDTQYF TGCGCCAGCAGTACGGCGGATACTAGCACAGATACGCAGTATTTT
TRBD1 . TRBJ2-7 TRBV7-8 CASSDRDRLYEQYF TGTGCCAGCAGCGACCGGGACAGGCTATACGAGCAGTACTTC
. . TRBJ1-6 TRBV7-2 CASSPAVRGGPLHF TGTGCCAGCAGTCCAGCGGTGAGGGGGGGACCCCTCCACTTT
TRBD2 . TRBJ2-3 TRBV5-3 CARSFGRALDTQYF TGTGCCAGAAGCTTCGGGAGGGCCCTTGATACGCAGTATTTT
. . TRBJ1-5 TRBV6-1 CASSDALPNYSQHF TGTGCCAGCAGTGATGCTCTCCCAAATTACTCGCAGCATTTT
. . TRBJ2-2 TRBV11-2 CASSLTRRANTGELFF TGTGCCAGCAGCTTAACTAGGAGGGCGAACACCGGGGAGCTGTTTTTT
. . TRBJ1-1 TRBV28 CASGLLNTEAFF TGTGCCAGCGGGCTATTGAACACTGAAGCTTTCTTT
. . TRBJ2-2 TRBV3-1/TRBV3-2 CASSLPLDGGPPENTGELFF TGTGCCAGCAGCCTTCCCTTGGACGGGGGGCCCCCGGAGAACACCGGGGAGCTGTTTTTT
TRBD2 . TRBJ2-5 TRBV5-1 CASSPGLAGKTQYF TGCGCCAGCAGCCCGGGACTAGCGGGGAAGACCCAGTACTTC
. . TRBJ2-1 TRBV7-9 CASRDTGSLSNNEQFF TGTGCCAGCAGAGATACAGGTTCCTTGAGTAACAATGAGCAGTTCTTC
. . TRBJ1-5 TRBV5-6 CASSLGQPSNQPQHF TGTGCCAGCAGCTTGGGACAGCCTAGCAATCAGCCCCAGCATTTT
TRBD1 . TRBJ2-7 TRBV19 CASKGTEYEQYF TGTGCCAGTAAGGGGACAGAGTACGAGCAGTACTTC
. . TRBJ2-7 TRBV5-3 CARSWTAGEQYF TGTGCCAGAAGTTGGACAGCTGGCGAGCAGTACTTC
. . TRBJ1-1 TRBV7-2 CASSPRRGNTEAFF TGTGCCAGCAGCCCCCGGAGAGGAAACACTGAAGCTTTCTTT
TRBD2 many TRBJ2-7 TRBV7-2 CASSLVGGRAYEQYF TGTGCCAGCAGCTTAGTAGGCGGGAGGGCCTACGAGCAGTACTTC
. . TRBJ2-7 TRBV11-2 CASSFGAAYYEQYF TGTGCCAGCAGCTTTGGGGCGGCATACTACGAGCAGTACTTC
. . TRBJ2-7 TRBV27 CASSNTSFGRPYEQYF TGTGCCAGCAGTAACACTAGCTTCGGCCGCCCCTACGAGCAGTACTTC
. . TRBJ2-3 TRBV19 CASSPPGDTQYF TGTGCCAGTAGTCCCCCGGGAGATACGCAGTATTTT
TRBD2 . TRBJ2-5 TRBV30 CAWSDGREETQYF TGTGCCTGGAGTGATGGGAGGGAAGAGACCCAGTACTTC
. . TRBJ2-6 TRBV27 CASSASAGANVLTF TGTGCCAGCAGTGCTTCGGCTGGGGCCAACGTCCTGACTTTC
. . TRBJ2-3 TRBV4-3 CASSQVGSSTDTQYF TGCGCCAGCAGCCAAGTTGGCAGTTCCACAGATACGCAGTATTTT
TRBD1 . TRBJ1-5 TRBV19 CASSTQGHGNQPQHF TGTGCCAGTAGCACACAGGGGCATGGCAATCAGCCCCAGCATTTT
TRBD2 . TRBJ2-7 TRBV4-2 CASSQAGTSGSYEQYF TGTGCCAGCAGCCAGGCCGGGACTAGCGGGAGTTACGAGCAGTACTTC
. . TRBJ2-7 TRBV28 CASSLSAGIYEQYF TGTGCCAGCAGTTTATCGGCAGGGATCTACGAGCAGTACTTC
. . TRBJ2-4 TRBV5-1 CASSDRSSLAKNIQYF TGCGCCAGCAGTGACAGGAGCTCCTTAGCCAAAAACATTCAGTACTTC
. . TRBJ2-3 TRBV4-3 CASSQEGGVADTDTQYF TGCGCCAGCAGCCAAGAGGGGGGAGTAGCGGACACAGATACGCAGTATTTT
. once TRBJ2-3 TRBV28 CASSLSVTSTDTQYF TGTGCCAGCAGTTTAAGCGTTACTAGCACAGATACGCAGTATTTT
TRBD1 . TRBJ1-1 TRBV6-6 CASSYPGQGHTEAFF TGTGCCAGCAGTTACCCGGGACAGGGGCACACTGAAGCTTTCTTT
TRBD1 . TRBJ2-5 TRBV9 CASSVGQGETQYF TGTGCCAGCAGCGTAGGACAGGGAGAGACCCAGTACTTC
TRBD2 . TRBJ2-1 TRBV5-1 CASSLVSASGRENEQFF TGCGCCAGCAGCTTGGTTTCGGCTAGCGGGAGAGAGAATGAGCAGTTCTTC
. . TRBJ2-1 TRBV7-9 CASSLVGSSYNEQFF TGTGCCAGCAGCTTAGTTGGCAGCTCCTACAATGAGCAGTTCTTC
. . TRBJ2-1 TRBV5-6 CASNLGDNPNEQFF TGTGCCAGCAACCTGGGGGACAACCCCAATGAGCAGTTCTTC
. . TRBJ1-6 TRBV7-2 CASGPQGNNSPLHF TGTGCCAGCGGGCCGCAGGGGAATAATTCACCCCTCCACTTT
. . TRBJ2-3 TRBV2 CARKDSSTDTQYF TGTGCCCGGAAGGACTCTAGCACAGATACGCAGTATTTT
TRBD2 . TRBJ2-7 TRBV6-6 CASTLAGIYEQYF TGTGCCAGCACCCTAGCGGGGATCTACGAGCAGTACTTC
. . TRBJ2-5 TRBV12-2 CASRPLREETQYF TGTGCAAGTCGCCCGCTCAGGGAAGAGACCCAGTACTTC
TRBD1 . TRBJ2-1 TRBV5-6 CASSSAGQGFTEQFF TGTGCCAGCAGTTCCGCGGGACAGGGGTTCACTGAGCAGTTCTTC
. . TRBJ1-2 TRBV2 CASSARGPTNYGYTF TGTGCCAGCAGCGCCCGGGGTCCGACTAACTATGGCTACACCTTC
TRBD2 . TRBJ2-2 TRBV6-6 CASSPREAGVSNTGELFF TGTGCCAGCAGTCCCCGCGAAGCGGGAGTGTCGAACACCGGGGAGCTGTTTTTT
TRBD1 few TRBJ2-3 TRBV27 CASSRQGAEDTQYF TGTGCCAGCAGTAGACAGGGGGCGGAAGATACGCAGTATTTT
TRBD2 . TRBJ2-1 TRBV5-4 CASSPGLAGGDEQFF TGTGCCAGCAGCCCGGGACTAGCGGGAGGGGACGAGCAGTTCTTC
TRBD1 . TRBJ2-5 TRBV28 CASNPDRGLETQYF TGTGCCAGTAACCCAGACAGGGGGTTAGAGACCCAGTACTTC
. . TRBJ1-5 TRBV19 CASSLWIEDQPQHF TGTGCCAGTAGTCTCTGGATTGAGGATCAGCCCCAGCATTTT
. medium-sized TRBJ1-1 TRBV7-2 CASSFNRVPTEAFF TGTGCCAGCAGCTTTAACAGGGTTCCCACTGAAGCTTTCTTT
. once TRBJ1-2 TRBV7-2 CASSLGNGGFGYTF TGTGCCAGCAGCTTAGGGAATGGGGGGTTTGGCTACACCTTC
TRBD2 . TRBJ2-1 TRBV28 CASSLGTSGRVRNEQFF TGTGCCAGCAGTTTAGGGACTAGCGGGAGGGTTCGCAATGAGCAGTTCTTC
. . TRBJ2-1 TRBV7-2 CASSSLTDLNNEQFF TGTGCCAGCAGCTCCCTGACAGATTTAAACAATGAGCAGTTCTTC
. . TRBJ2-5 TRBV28 CASTHMEGAQETQYF TGTGCCAGCACCCACATGGAGGGGGCGCAAGAGACCCAGTACTTC
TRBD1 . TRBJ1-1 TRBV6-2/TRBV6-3 CASSYLNRGPFTEAFF TGTGCCAGCAGTTACCTAAACAGGGGTCCATTCACTGAAGCTTTCTTT
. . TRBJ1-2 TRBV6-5 CASSYSSPDYGYTF TGTGCCAGCAGTTACTCTTCCCCAGACTATGGCTACACCTTC
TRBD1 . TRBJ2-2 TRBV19 CASSLHRGPGELFF TGTGCCAGTAGTCTCCACAGGGGGCCCGGGGAGCTGTTTTTT
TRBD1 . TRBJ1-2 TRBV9 CASSPTGGTIYGYTF TGTGCCAGCAGCCCAACAGGGGGGACCATTTATGGCTACACCTTC
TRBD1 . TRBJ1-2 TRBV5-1 CASRSGQVWGYTF TGCGCCAGCAGATCGGGACAGGTTTGGGGCTACACCTTC
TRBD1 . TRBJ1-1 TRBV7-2 CASSGGQRNTEAFF TGTGCCAGCAGCGGGGGACAGAGGAACACTGAAGCTTTCTTT